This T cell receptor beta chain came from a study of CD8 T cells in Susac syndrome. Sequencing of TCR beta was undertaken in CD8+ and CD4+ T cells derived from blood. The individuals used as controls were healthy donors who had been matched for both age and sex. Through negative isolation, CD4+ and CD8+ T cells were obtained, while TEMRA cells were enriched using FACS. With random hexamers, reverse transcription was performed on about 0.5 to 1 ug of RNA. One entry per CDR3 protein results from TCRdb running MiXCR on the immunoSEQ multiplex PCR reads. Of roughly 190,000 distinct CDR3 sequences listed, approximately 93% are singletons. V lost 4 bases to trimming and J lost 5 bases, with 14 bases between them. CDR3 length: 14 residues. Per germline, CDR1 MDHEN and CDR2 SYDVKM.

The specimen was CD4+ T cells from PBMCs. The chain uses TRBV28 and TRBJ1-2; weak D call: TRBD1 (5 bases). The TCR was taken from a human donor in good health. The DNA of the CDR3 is TGTGCCAGCAGTTCGGGGGGAGTTGGTTATGGCTACACCTTC. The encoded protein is CASSSGGVGYGYTF.